This T cell receptor beta chain emerged from a study of blood T cell repertoires in COVID-19. The method was immunoSEQ multiplex PCR; TCRdb's version includes in-frame clones alone and lacks a portion of them. The sample holds 59,000 or so clones, 65% to 90% seen once. The source material was peripheral blood. Receptor source: a woman of 80 years or more with active or convalescent COVID-19.

V gene TRBV19 combines with J gene TRBJ1-1; 7 bases agree with TRBD1. Trimming took 3 bases from V and 8 from J; bases not matched to a gene: 6. The CDR3 loop spans 13 amino acids. Per the germline V gene, CDR1 is LNHDA and CDR2 is SQIVND (reference sequence). The CDR3: CASSIPGQREAFF. The CDR3 DNA reads TGTGCCAGTAGTATTCCGGGACAGCGCGAAGCTTTCTTT.